Each of the 16 T cell receptor beta chains below was sequenced from the same sample in a study of cytomegalovirus exposure and HLA in healthy donors. The PCR used 60 Vbeta and 13 Jbeta primers. The data were produced by immunoSEQ multiplex PCR, yet TCRdb's version contains in-frame clones alone and is incomplete. The sample has approximately 150,000 clones; 80% to 90% are singletons. Sequenced material: PBMCs. These receptors were taken from a girl under 18 in good health and CMV-seropositive.

The V and J genes are TRBV18 and TRBJ1-4; D perhaps matches TRBD1 (5 bases). The germline V and J ends were trimmed by 5 bases and 1 base, with 8 bases remaining between them. The CDR3 length is 14 residues. Germline CDR1 reads KGHSH; CDR2 reads LQKENI. CDR3 sequence reads: CASSEDITNEKLFF. The CDR3 DNA is TGTGCCAGCTCAGAGGACATAACTAATGAAAAACTGTTTTTT. Drawing the rest from reference TRBV18 and TRBJ1-4, the complete variable domain is NAGVMQNPRHLVRRRGQEARLRCSPMKGHSHVYWYRQLPEEGLKFMVYLQKENIIDESGMPKERFSAEFPKEGPSILRIQQVVRGDSAAYFCASSEDITNEKLFFGSGTQLSVL.

V usage is TRBV10-2 and J usage is TRBJ1-1; D uncertain. This CDR3 contains 15 residues. Germline assignment: CDR1 WSHSY and CDR2 SAAADI. V gave up 2 bases and J gave up 1 base, with 11 bases separating them. The CDR3 DNA reads as TGCGCCAGCAGTGAGATTACAGCAGGGAACACTGAAGCTTTCTTT. Protein product: CASSEITAGNTEAFF.

V usage is TRBV27 and J usage is TRBJ1-2, with TRBD1 matching over 9 bases. CDR3 length: 15 residues. The germline V gene has CDR1 MNHEY and CDR2 SMNVEV (reference sequence). V dropped 2 bases and J dropped 1; count of bases not matched to a gene: 2. The CDR3 DNA follows: TGTGCCAGCAGTTTAGGGACAGGGCTTAACTATGGCTACACCTTC. Translating gives CASSLGTGLNYGYTF.

Concerning this clone: The junction does not match germline at one end; this may be a read error. V gene TRBV7-9 combines with J gene TRBJ1-1, with TRBD1 matching 7 bases. There are 18 residues in the CDR3. The V gene's germline CDR1 is SEHNR and CDR2 FQNEAQ (reference sequence). The DNA of the CDR3 is TGTTCCAGCAGCTTAGTGCGGAGCAGGGGGGACCAGAACACTGAAGCTTTCTTT. This translates into CSSSLVRSRGDQNTEAFF.

The rearrangement joins TRBV5-1 to TRBJ1-2; 8 nucleotides agree with TRBD1. The germline V gene has CDR1 SGHRS and CDR2 YFSETQ. This CDR3 is 13 amino acids long. After removal of 2 bases from V and 8 bases from J, the junction contained 5 bases not matched to a gene. The CDR3 sequence is CASSFDRGGGYTF. The CDR3 bases are TGCGCCAGCAGCTTTGACAGGGGTGGGGGCTACACCTTC.

The CDR3 DNA sequence: TGTGCCAGCAGCCCTAGCGGGGGGGCCATCAATGAGCAGTTCTTC. This codes for CASSPSGGAINEQFF. The chain employs TRBV27 and TRBJ2-1; 12 positions match TRBD2. CDR3 length: 15 amino acids. V trimming: 6 bases; J trimming: 6 bases; junction bases outside the gene matches: 6. Germline V gene sequence: CDR1 MNHEY, CDR2 SMNVEV (reference sequence).

This rearrangement joins TRBV2 to TRBJ2-7; tentatively, D is TRBD1 (6 bases). Germline loops: CDR1 SNHLY, CDR2 FYNNEI. Deletions cut 8 bases from V and 2 bases from J, with 16 bases between. CDR3 size: 14 residues. CDR3 in DNA: TGTGCCAGCTTCCCTTCGGACAGCCCCTACGAGCAGTACTTC. Protein product: CASFPSDSPYEQYF.

The genes are TRBV7-9 and TRBJ1-2; no clear D. The germline CDR1 and CDR2 sequences are SEHNR and FQNEAQ (reference sequence). V lost 0 bases, J lost 1 base, and 3 bases lay in between. There are 13 residues in the CDR3. In DNA form, the CDR3 reads TGTGCCAGCAGCTTAGCCAATAACTATGGCTACACCTTC. Its translation is CASSLANNYGYTF.

V and J are TRBV25-1 and TRBJ1-6, with D possibly being TRBD1 (6 bases). From germline, CDR1 is MGHDK and CDR2 SYGVNS. The V end lost 3 bases, the J end lost 8 bases, and 14 bases lay between the germline ends. The CDR3 is 15 amino acids. CDR3 nucleotides: TGTGCCAGCAGTGATTCGGGGGGCGAGGATTCACCCCTCCACTTT. As protein: CASSDSGGEDSPLHF.

V gene TRBV30 combines with J gene TRBJ1-3; a weak D match, TRBD1 (5 bases). Germline V CDR1 and CDR2: GTSNPN, SVGIG (reference sequence). With 3 bases removed from V and 2 bases from J, the gap between germline ends came to 11 bases. The CDR3 is 14 residues long. The CDR3 reads CAWRVRQTGNTIYF. CDR3 in DNA: TGTGCCTGGAGGGTCCGACAGACTGGAAACACCATATATTTT.

The chain recombines TRBV7-9 with TRBJ2-7; D gene ambiguous. The CDR3 totals 12 residues. Trimming cost V 4 bases and J 4 bases, with 8 bases left between them. The germline gives CDR1 SEHNR, CDR2 FQNEAQ (reference sequence). The CDR3 is CASSSESYEQYF. The CDR3 DNA reads TGTGCCAGCAGCTCCGAGTCGTACGAGCAGTACTTC. Using reference TRBV7-9 and TRBJ2-7 for the parts outside the CDR3, the full variable domain is DTGVSQNPRHKITKRGQNVTFRCDPISEHNRLYWYRQTLGQGPEFLTYFQNEAQLEKSRLLSDRFSAERPKGSFSTLEIQRTEQGDSAMYLCASSSESYEQYFGPGTRLTVT.

The chain combines TRBV5-4 with TRBJ2-7; TRBD1 matches 7 bases. The CDR3 loop spans 17 amino acids. CDR1 is SGHNT and CDR2 is YYREEE in the germline V gene (reference sequence). Trimming took 1 base from V and 0 from J; bases not matched to a gene: 10. CDR3 coding DNA: TGTGCCAGCAGCTTGTTGGGGACAGCCTCCGTCTCCTACGAGCAGTACTTC. As protein: CASSLLGTASVSYEQYF.

In its sample, this clone was seen many times. The CDR3 reads CASSLDWGQLNTEAFF. The CDR3 region has the DNA TGTGCCAGCAGCTTAGATTGGGGACAGTTGAACACTGAAGCTTTCTTT. The V call is TRBV13, the J call TRBJ1-1; 7 bases match TRBD1. The V gene end was trimmed by 1 base and the J gene end by 0 bases; junction bases not matched to a gene: 5. The CDR3 has 16 amino acids. Per the germline V gene, CDR1 is PRHDT and CDR2 is FYEKMQ (reference sequence).

The genes are TRBV30 and TRBJ2-5, with a weak D call TRBD2 (5 bases). The DNA matches TRBJ2-7 better at its end, which makes the J call doubtful. The germline CDR1 and CDR2 sequences are GTSNPN and SVGIG (reference sequence). The CDR3 covers 13 residues. In DNA form, the CDR3 reads TGTGCCTGGAGATATGGGGAGCTAAACGAGCAGTACTTC. Residues: CAWRYGELNEQYF.

Only one count was recorded for this clone. V and J are TRBV6-5 and TRBJ1-3; 7 bases are shared with TRBD1. Germline loops: CDR1 MNHEY, CDR2 SVGAGI. This CDR3 has 15 residues. The V segment lost 5 bases and the J segment 0 bases; nucleotides outside the gene matches: 4. CDR3 in amino acids: CASSRDSGSGNTIYF. The CDR3 DNA sequence: TGTGCCAGCAGTCGGGACAGTGGCTCTGGAAACACCATATATTTT.

This sequence joins TRBV18 and TRBJ1-5; 10 nucleotides line up with TRBD1. With 3 bases clipped from V and 3 bases from J, the junction kept 2 bases outside the gene matches. Per germline, CDR1 KGHSH and CDR2 LQKENI. The CDR3 spans 15 residues. CDR3 nucleotides: TGTGCCAGCTCACCCGGGACAGGGGACAATCAGCCCCAGCATTTT. It is translated as CASSPGTGDNQPQHF.